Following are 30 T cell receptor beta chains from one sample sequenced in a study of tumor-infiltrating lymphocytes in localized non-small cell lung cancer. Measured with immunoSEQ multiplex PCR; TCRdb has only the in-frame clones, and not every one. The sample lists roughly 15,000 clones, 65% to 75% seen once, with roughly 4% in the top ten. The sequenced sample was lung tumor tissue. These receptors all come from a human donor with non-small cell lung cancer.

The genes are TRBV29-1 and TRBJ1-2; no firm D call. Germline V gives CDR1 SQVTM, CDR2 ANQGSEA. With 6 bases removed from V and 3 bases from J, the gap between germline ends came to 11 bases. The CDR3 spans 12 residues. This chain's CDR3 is CSVGDNDYGYTF. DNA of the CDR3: TGCAGCGTCGGGGATAACGACTATGGCTACACCTTC.

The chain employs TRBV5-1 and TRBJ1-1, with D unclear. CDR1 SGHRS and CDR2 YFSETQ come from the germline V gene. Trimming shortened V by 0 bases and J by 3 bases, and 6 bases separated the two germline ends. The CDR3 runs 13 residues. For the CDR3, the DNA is TGCGCCAGCAGCTTGGCCGGGGACACTGAAGCTTTCTTT. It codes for CASSLAGDTEAFF. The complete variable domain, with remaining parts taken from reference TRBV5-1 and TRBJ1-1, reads KAGVTQTPRYLIKTRGQQVTLSCSPISGHRSVSWYQQTPGQGLQFLFEYFSETQRNKGNFPGRFSGRQFSNSRSEMNVSTLELGDSALYLCASSLAGDTEAFFGQGTRLTVV.

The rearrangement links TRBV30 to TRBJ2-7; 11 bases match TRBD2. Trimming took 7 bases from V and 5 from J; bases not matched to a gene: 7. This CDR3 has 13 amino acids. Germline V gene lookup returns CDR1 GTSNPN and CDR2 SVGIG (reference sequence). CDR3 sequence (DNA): TGTGCCTTTCGGACTAGCGGGTTGGACGAGCAGTACTTC. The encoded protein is CAFRTSGLDEQYF.

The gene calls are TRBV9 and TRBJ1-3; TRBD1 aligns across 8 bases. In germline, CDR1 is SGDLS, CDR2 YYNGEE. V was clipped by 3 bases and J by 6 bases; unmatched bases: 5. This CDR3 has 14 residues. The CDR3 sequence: CASSARDRTNTIYF. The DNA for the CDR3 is TGTGCCAGCAGCGCCCGGGACAGGACAAACACCATATATTTT.

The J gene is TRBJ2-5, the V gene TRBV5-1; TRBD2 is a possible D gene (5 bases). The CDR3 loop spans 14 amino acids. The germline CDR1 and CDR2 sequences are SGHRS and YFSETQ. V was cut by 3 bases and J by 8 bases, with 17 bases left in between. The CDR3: CASSSQEGRGTQYF. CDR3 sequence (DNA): TGCGCCAGCAGCTCGCAAGAGGGTCGGGGAACCCAGTACTTC.

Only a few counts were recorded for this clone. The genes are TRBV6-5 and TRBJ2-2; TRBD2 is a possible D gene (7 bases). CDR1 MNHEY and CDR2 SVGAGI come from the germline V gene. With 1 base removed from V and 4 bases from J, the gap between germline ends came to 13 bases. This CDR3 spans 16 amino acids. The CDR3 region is CASSYLGGAGTGELFF. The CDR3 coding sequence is TGTGCCAGCAGTTACTTAGGGGGGGCAGGCACCGGGGAGCTGTTTTTT.

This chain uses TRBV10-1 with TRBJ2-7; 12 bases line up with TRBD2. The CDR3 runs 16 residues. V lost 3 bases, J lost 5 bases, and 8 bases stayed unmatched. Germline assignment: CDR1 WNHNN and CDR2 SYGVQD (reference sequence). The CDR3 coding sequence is TGCGCCAGCAGTGATTCGGCTAGCGGGAGGGGTGACGAGCAGTACTTC. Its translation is CASSDSASGRGDEQYF.

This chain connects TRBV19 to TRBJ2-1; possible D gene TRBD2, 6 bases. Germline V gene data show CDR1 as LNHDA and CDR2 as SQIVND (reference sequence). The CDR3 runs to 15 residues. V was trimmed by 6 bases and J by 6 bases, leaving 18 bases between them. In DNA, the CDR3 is TGTGCCAGTAGCCACACCGGGGGACCCAGCAATGAGCAGTTCTTC. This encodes CASSHTGGPSNEQFF. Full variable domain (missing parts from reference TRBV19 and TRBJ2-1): DGGITQSPKYLFRKEGQNVTLSCEQNLNHDAMYWYRQDPGQGLRLIYYSQIVNDFQKGDIAEGYSVSREKKESFPLTVTSAQKNPTAFYLCASSHTGGPSNEQFFGPGTRLTVL.

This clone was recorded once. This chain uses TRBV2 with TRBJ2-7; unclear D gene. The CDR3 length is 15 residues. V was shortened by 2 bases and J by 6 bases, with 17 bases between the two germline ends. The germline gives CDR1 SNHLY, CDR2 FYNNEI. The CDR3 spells CASSERQVRAVEQYF. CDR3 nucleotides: TGTGCCAGCAGTGAAAGGCAGGTTCGTGCGGTCGAGCAGTACTTC. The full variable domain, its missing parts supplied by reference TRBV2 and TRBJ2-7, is EPEVTQTPSHQVTQMGQEVILRCVPISNHLYFYWYRQILGQKVEFLVSFYNNEISEKSEIFDDQFSVERPDGSNFTLKIRSTKLEDSAMYFCASSERQVRAVEQYFGPGTRLTVT.

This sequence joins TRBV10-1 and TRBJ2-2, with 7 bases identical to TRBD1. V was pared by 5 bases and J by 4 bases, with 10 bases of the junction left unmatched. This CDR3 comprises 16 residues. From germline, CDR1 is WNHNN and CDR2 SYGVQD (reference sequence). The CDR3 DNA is TGCGCCAGCAGTCGGGACAGCCCAGGAGGCACCGGGGAGCTGTTTTTT. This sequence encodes CASSRDSPGGTGELFF.

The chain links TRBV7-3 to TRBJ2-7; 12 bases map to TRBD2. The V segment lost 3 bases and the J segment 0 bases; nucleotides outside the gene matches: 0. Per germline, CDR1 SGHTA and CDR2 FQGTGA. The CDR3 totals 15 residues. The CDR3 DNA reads TGTGCCAGCAGCTTGACTAGCGGGAGCTCCTACGAGCAGTACTTC. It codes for CASSLTSGSSYEQYF.

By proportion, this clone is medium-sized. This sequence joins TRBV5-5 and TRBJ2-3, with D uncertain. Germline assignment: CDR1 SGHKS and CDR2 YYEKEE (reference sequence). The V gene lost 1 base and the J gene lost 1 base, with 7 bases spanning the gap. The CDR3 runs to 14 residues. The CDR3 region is CASSLFEGTDTQYF. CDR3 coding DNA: TGTGCCAGCAGCTTGTTCGAGGGCACAGATACGCAGTATTTT. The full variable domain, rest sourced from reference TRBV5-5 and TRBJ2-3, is DAGVTQSPTHLIKTRGQQVTLRCSPISGHKSVSWYQQVLGQGPQFIFQYYEKEERGRGNFPDRFSARQFPNYSSELNVNALLLGDSALYLCASSLFEGTDTQYFGPGTRLTVL.

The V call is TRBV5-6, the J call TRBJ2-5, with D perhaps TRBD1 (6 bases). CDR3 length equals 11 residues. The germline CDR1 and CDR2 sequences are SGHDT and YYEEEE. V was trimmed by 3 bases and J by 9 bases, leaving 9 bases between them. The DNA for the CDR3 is TGTGCCAGCAGCTCCAGGGGCGCCCAGTACTTC. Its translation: CASSSRGAQYF. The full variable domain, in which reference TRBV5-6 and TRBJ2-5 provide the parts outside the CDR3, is DAGVTQSPTHLIKTRGQQVTLRCSPKSGHDTVSWYQQALGQGPQFIFQYYEEEERQRGNFPDRFSGHQFPNYSSELNVNALLLGDSALYLCASSSRGAQYFGPGTRLLVL.

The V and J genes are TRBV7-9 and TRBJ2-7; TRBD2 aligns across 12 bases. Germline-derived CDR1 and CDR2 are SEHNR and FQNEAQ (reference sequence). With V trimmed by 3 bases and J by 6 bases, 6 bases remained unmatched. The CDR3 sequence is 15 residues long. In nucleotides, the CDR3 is TGTGCCAGCAGCTTTGCACTAGCGGGAGGTAGCGAGCAGTACTTC. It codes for CASSFALAGGSEQYF.

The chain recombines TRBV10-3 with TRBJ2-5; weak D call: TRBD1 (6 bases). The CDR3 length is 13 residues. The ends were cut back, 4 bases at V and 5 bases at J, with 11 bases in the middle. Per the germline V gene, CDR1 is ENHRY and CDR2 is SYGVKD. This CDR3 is CAISAQGKETQYF. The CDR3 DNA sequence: TGTGCCATCAGTGCTCAGGGGAAGGAGACCCAGTACTTC.

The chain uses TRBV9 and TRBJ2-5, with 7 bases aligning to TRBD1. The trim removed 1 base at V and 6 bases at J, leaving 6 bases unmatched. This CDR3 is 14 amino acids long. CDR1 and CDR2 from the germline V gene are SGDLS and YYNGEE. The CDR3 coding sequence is TGTGCCAGCAGCGTAACACAGGGGATGAAGACCCAGTACTTC. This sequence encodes CASSVTQGMKTQYF.

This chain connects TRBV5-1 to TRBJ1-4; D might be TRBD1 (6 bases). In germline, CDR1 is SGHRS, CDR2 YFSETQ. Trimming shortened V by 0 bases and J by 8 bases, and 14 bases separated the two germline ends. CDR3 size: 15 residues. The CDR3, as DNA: TGCGCCAGCAGCTTGGGACAGGCCGAGGCGGAAAAACTGTTTTTT. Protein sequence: CASSLGQAEAEKLFF.

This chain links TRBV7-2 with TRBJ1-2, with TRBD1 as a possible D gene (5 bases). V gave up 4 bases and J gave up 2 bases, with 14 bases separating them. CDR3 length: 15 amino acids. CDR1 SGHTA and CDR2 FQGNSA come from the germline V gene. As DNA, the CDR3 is TGTGCCAGCAGCTCAAAGGGAGGGGTGAACTATGGCTACACCTTC. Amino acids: CASSSKGGVNYGYTF.

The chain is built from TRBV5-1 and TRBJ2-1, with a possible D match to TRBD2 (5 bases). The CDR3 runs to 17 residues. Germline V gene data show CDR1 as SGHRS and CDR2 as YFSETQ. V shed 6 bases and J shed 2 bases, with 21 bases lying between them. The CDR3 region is CASTHLGSGIAYNEQFF. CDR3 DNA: TGCGCCAGCACTCATTTGGGTTCCGGGATCGCCTACAATGAGCAGTTCTTC.

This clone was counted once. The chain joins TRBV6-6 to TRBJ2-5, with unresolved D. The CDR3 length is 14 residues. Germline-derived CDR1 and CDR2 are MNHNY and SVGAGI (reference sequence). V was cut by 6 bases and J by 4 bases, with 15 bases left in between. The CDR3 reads CASSPGGSSETQYF. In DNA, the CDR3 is TGTGCCAGCAGCCCCGGTGGAAGCTCAGAGACCCAGTACTTC.

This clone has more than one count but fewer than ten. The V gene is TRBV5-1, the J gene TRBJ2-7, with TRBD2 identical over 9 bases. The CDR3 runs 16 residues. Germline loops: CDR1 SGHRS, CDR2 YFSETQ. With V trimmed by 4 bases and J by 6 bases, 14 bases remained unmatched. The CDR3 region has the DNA TGCGCCAGCAGCCCGGGGCTAGCGGGATTCGGGGTCGAGCAGTACTTC. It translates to CASSPGLAGFGVEQYF.

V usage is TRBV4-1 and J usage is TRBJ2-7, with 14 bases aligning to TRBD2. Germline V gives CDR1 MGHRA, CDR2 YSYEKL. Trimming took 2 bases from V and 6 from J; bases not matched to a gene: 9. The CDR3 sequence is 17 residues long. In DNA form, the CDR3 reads TGCGCCAGCAGCCAAATAGGACCGGGACTAGCGGGAGTCGAGCAGTACTTC. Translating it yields CASSQIGPGLAGVEQYF.

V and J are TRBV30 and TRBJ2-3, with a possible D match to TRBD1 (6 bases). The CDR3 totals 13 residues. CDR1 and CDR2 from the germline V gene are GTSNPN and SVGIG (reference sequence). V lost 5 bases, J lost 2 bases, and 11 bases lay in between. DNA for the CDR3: TGTGCCTGGGGACAGCTCTCCACAGATACGCAGTATTTT. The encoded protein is CAWGQLSTDTQYF.

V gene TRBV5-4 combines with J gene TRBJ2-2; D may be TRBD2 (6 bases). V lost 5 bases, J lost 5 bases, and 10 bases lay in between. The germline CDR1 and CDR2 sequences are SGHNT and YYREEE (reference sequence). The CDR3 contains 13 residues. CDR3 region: CASRGGETGELFF. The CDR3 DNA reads TGTGCCAGCAGGGGGGGAGAAACCGGGGAGCTGTTTTTT. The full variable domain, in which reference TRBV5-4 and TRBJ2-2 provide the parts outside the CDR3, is ETGVTQSPTHLIKTRGQQVTLRCSSQSGHNTVSWYQQALGQGPQFIFQYYREEENGRGNFPPRFSGLQFPNYSSELNVNALELDDSALYLCASRGGETGELFFGEGSRLTVL.

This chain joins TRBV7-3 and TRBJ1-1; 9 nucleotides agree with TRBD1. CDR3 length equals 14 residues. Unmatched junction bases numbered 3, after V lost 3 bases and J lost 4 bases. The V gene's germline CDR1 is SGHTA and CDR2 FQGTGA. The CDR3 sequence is CASSFSTGGTEAFF. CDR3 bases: TGTGCCAGCAGCTTCTCGACAGGGGGCACTGAAGCTTTCTTT. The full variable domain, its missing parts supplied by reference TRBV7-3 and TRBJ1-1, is GAGVSQTPSNKVTEKGKYVELRCDPISGHTALYWYRQSLGQGPEFLIYFQGTGAADDSGLPNDRFFAVRPEGSVSTLKIQRTERGDSAVYLCASSFSTGGTEAFFGQGTRLTVV.

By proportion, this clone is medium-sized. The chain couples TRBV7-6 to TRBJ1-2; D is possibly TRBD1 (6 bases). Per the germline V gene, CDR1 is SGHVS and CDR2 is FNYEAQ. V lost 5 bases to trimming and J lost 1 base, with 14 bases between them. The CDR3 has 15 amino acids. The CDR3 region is CASSPNGGGNYGYTF. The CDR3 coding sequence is TGTGCCAGCAGCCCTAACGGGGGCGGTAACTATGGCTACACCTTC. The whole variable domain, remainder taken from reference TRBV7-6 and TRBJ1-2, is GAGVSQSPRYKVTKRGQDVALRCDPISGHVSLYWYRQALGQGPEFLTYFNYEAQQDKSGLPNDRFSAERPEGSISTLTIQRTEQRDSAMYRCASSPNGGGNYGYTFGSGTRLTVV.

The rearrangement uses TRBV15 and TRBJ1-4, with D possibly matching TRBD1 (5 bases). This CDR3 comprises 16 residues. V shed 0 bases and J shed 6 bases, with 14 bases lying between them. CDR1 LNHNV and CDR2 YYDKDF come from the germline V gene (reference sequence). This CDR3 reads CATSRDKGTGYEKLFF. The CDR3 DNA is TGTGCCACCAGCAGAGATAAAGGTACAGGCTATGAAAAACTGTTTTTT.

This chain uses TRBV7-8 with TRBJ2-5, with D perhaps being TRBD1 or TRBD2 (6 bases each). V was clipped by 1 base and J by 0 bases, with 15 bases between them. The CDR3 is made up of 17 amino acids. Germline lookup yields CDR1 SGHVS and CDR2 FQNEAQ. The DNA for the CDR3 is TGTGCCAGCAGCTTAGGGAGGGGGACTGGGCACCAAGAGACCCAGTACTTC. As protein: CASSLGRGTGHQETQYF.

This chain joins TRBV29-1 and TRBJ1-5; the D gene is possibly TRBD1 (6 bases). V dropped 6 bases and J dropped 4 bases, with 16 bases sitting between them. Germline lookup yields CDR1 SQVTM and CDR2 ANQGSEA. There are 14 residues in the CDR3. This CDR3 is CSVKLQGQNQPQHF. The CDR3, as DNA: TGCAGCGTAAAACTACAGGGTCAAAATCAGCCCCAGCATTTT.

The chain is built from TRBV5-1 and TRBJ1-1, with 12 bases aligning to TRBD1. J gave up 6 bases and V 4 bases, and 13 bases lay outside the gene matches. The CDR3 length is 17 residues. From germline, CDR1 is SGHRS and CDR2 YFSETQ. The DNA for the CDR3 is TGCGCCAGCAGCGGAGGGACAGGGGGCACGTCAGGGTCTGAAGCTTTCTTT. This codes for CASSGGTGGTSGSEAFF. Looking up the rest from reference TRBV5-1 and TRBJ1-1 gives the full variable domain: KAGVTQTPRYLIKTRGQQVTLSCSPISGHRSVSWYQQTPGQGLQFLFEYFSETQRNKGNFPGRFSGRQFSNSRSEMNVSTLELGDSALYLCASSGGTGGTSGSEAFFGQGTRLTVV.